Listed below are T cell receptor beta chains from one sample, sequenced in a study of blood T cell repertoires in COVID-19. Data came from immunoSEQ multiplex PCR; TCRdb stores just in-frame clones and leaves some out. Of tens of thousands of clones detected, over 75% appear once; the ten largest clones hold approximately 15%. The sequenced sample was peripheral blood. The receptors shown here come from a man aged 80 or over with acute or convalescent COVID-19. The CDR3 runs from the conserved cysteine through the conserved F or W. Fields, in order: D gene, clone size, J gene, V gene, CDR3 DNA, CDR3 protein. The D gene is left open where the match is weak. Only some rows state a clone size, as once, few, many or a class for expanded clones.

D gene: TRBD1; clone size: NA; J gene: TRBJ2-5; V gene: TRBV3-1/TRBV3-2; CDR3 DNA: TGTGCCAGCAGCCGAAGCGATACAGGGGAGTTTGGGACCCAGTACTTC; CDR3 protein: CASSRSDTGEFGTQYF
D gene: TRBD2; clone size: NA; J gene: TRBJ2-3; V gene: TRBV7-8; CDR3 DNA: TGTGCCAGCAGCCAATATGTGGCTAGCGGGGGGGAATCGACAGATACGCAGTATTTT; CDR3 protein: CASSQYVASGGESTDTQYF
D gene: NA; clone size: NA; J gene: TRBJ2-7; V gene: TRBV13; CDR3 DNA: TGTGCCAGCAGCCCTCGAGGAGGATCCTACGAGCAGTACTTC; CDR3 protein: CASSPRGGSYEQYF
D gene: TRBD2; clone size: NA; J gene: TRBJ2-1; V gene: TRBV2; CDR3 DNA: TGTGCCAGCAGTGAGGCTAGCGGGGGTAACAATGAGCAGTTCTTC; CDR3 protein: CASSEASGGNNEQFF
D gene: NA; clone size: NA; J gene: TRBJ1-5; V gene: TRBV6-5; CDR3 DNA: TGTGCCAGCAGTCTCCGGGAAAGGGTAAATCAGCCCCAGCATTTT; CDR3 protein: CASSLRERVNQPQHF
D gene: TRBD1; clone size: NA; J gene: TRBJ2-5; V gene: TRBV11-2; CDR3 DNA: TGTGCCAGCAGCCGGGACAGACAAGAGACCCAGTACTTC; CDR3 protein: CASSRDRQETQYF
D gene: NA; clone size: NA; J gene: TRBJ1-5; V gene: TRBV4-1; CDR3 DNA: TGCGCCAGCAGCCAAGATGGGGCAGGGTATCAGCCCCAGCATTTT; CDR3 protein: CASSQDGAGYQPQHF
D gene: NA; clone size: NA; J gene: TRBJ2-7; V gene: TRBV11-2; CDR3 DNA: TGTGCCAGCAGCTTAGAACTGATATCCTACGAGCAGTACTTC; CDR3 protein: CASSLELISYEQYF
D gene: NA; clone size: NA; J gene: TRBJ2-1; V gene: TRBV19; CDR3 DNA: TGTGCCAGTAGTGCTACCTCGGTATATCCCTACAATGAGCAGTTCTTC; CDR3 protein: CASSATSVYPYNEQFF
D gene: NA; clone size: NA; J gene: TRBJ1-1; V gene: TRBV18; CDR3 DNA: TGTGCCAGCTCACCTAACGACAGTCCCACTGAAGCTTTCTTT; CDR3 protein: CASSPNDSPTEAFF
D gene: NA; clone size: once; J gene: TRBJ1-2; V gene: TRBV25-1; CDR3 DNA: TGTGCCAGCAAGAAGGCGGGGGCCTATGGCTACACCTTC; CDR3 protein: CASKKAGAYGYTF
D gene: NA; clone size: NA; J gene: TRBJ1-1; V gene: TRBV15; CDR3 DNA: TGTGCCACCAGCAGAGATCAAGTGGGGAGAGCTTTCTTT; CDR3 protein: CATSRDQVGRAFF
D gene: NA; clone size: NA; J gene: TRBJ1-1; V gene: TRBV12-3/TRBV12-4; CDR3 DNA: TGTGCCAGCAGGGAACAGCTGAACACTGAAGCTTTCTTT; CDR3 protein: CASREQLNTEAFF
D gene: NA; clone size: NA; J gene: TRBJ1-2; V gene: TRBV30; CDR3 DNA: TGTGCCTGGAGGGACAGCTATGGCTACACCTTC; CDR3 protein: CAWRDSYGYTF
D gene: NA; clone size: NA; J gene: TRBJ1-6; V gene: TRBV19; CDR3 DNA: TGTGCCAGTAGTATCTTCTCGGACAGCCTTAATTCACCCCTCCACTTT; CDR3 protein: CASSIFSDSLNSPLHF
D gene: NA; clone size: NA; J gene: TRBJ2-2; V gene: TRBV19; CDR3 DNA: TGTGCCAGTAGTATCTCTCACACCGGGGAGCTGTTTTTT; CDR3 protein: CASSISHTGELFF
D gene: TRBD2; clone size: NA; J gene: TRBJ2-1; V gene: TRBV28; CDR3 DNA: TGTGCCAGCAGACTCTCTAGCGGGGGGGGCAGTTCCTACAATGAGCAGTTCTTC; CDR3 protein: CASRLSSGGGSSYNEQFF
D gene: NA; clone size: NA; J gene: TRBJ2-3; V gene: TRBV5-6; CDR3 DNA: TGTGCCAGCAGCTTCCTCGGGGAAGCAGATACGCAGTATTTT; CDR3 protein: CASSFLGEADTQYF
D gene: TRBD2; clone size: NA; J gene: TRBJ2-1; V gene: TRBV5-1; CDR3 DNA: TGCGCCAGCAGCCAGACTAGCGGGGGGGCCTATGAGCAGTTCTTC; CDR3 protein: CASSQTSGGAYEQFF
D gene: NA; clone size: NA; J gene: TRBJ1-6; V gene: TRBV20-1; CDR3 DNA: TGCAGTGCTAGTGAGGGGGGGTCCTATAATTCACCCCTCCACTTT; CDR3 protein: CSASEGGSYNSPLHF
D gene: NA; clone size: NA; J gene: TRBJ1-3; V gene: TRBV6-2/TRBV6-3; CDR3 DNA: TGTGCCAGCAGTTACTCGGTGACAGCAGGGGGAAACACCATATATTTT; CDR3 protein: CASSYSVTAGGNTIYF
D gene: TRBD2; clone size: once; J gene: TRBJ2-3; V gene: TRBV20-1; CDR3 DNA: TGCAGTGCTAGTCCCGGGACTAGCGGGGTAGCAGATACGCAGTATTTT; CDR3 protein: CSASPGTSGVADTQYF
D gene: TRBD1; clone size: NA; J gene: TRBJ1-4; V gene: TRBV11-3; CDR3 DNA: TGTGCCAGCAGCTCTGGACAGGGGATTAATGAAAAACTGTTTTTT; CDR3 protein: CASSSGQGINEKLFF
D gene: NA; clone size: NA; J gene: TRBJ1-2; V gene: TRBV5-1; CDR3 DNA: TGCGCCAGCAGCTTGGCGTTGGCCGGGGGTGGCTACACCTTC; CDR3 protein: CASSLALAGGGYTF
D gene: TRBD2; clone size: NA; J gene: TRBJ2-3; V gene: TRBV9; CDR3 DNA: TGTGCCAGCAGCGTAGGGACTAGCGCGGCAGATACGCAGTATTTT; CDR3 protein: CASSVGTSAADTQYF
D gene: NA; clone size: NA; J gene: TRBJ1-2; V gene: TRBV20-1; CDR3 DNA: TGCAGTGCTCAGGGGTTGGATGGCTACACCTTC; CDR3 protein: CSAQGLDGYTF
D gene: NA; clone size: few; J gene: TRBJ2-7; V gene: TRBV30; CDR3 DNA: TGTGCCTGGAGTGTAGACAGGTACGAGCAGTACTTC; CDR3 protein: CAWSVDRYEQYF
D gene: NA; clone size: NA; J gene: TRBJ1-2; V gene: TRBV29-1; CDR3 DNA: TGCAGCGTTGAAACACCCAACTATGGCTACACCTTC; CDR3 protein: CSVETPNYGYTF
D gene: NA; clone size: NA; J gene: TRBJ2-3; V gene: TRBV10-3; CDR3 DNA: TGTGCCATCAGTGAGCCCGTCGACAGAGGCTCCACAGATACGCAGTATTTT; CDR3 protein: CAISEPVDRGSTDTQYF
D gene: NA; clone size: NA; J gene: TRBJ2-5; V gene: TRBV29-1; CDR3 DNA: TGCAGCGTTATCAGGGTGAAGGGTGTTGAGACCCAGTACTTC; CDR3 protein: CSVIRVKGVETQYF
D gene: TRBD1; clone size: NA; J gene: TRBJ2-6; V gene: TRBV18; CDR3 DNA: TGTGCCAGCTCACCAAGGACAGGGTCCCTCTCTGGGGCCAACGTCCTGACTTTC; CDR3 protein: CASSPRTGSLSGANVLTF
D gene: NA; clone size: NA; J gene: TRBJ1-4; V gene: TRBV18; CDR3 DNA: TGTGCCAGCTCACCCTTAGGAGTGGATGAAAAACTGTTTTTT; CDR3 protein: CASSPLGVDEKLFF
D gene: NA; clone size: few; J gene: TRBJ1-5; V gene: TRBV29-1; CDR3 DNA: TGCAGCGTTACCGGGACTGGCCCCAATCAGCCCCAGCATTTT; CDR3 protein: CSVTGTGPNQPQHF
D gene: NA; clone size: NA; J gene: TRBJ2-2; V gene: TRBV7-2; CDR3 DNA: TGTGCCAGCAGCTTAGTCGCAGCGGCCGGGGAGCTGTTTTTT; CDR3 protein: CASSLVAAAGELFF
D gene: TRBD1; clone size: NA; J gene: TRBJ1-6; V gene: TRBV27; CDR3 DNA: TGTGCCAGCAGTTCGGGACAGGGCAATTCACCCCTCCACTTT; CDR3 protein: CASSSGQGNSPLHF
D gene: TRBD1; clone size: NA; J gene: TRBJ1-6; V gene: TRBV6-5; CDR3 DNA: TGTGCCAGCAGAGACAGGGGCAATTCACCCCTCCACTTT; CDR3 protein: CASRDRGNSPLHF
D gene: NA; clone size: NA; J gene: TRBJ2-5; V gene: TRBV19; CDR3 DNA: TGTGCCAGTAGGGGCTCTCTCCAAGAGACCCAGTACTTC; CDR3 protein: CASRGSLQETQYF
D gene: NA; clone size: NA; J gene: TRBJ1-1; V gene: TRBV19; CDR3 DNA: TGTGCCAGTAGTGAAGACAGGACGAACACTGAAGCTTTCTTT; CDR3 protein: CASSEDRTNTEAFF
D gene: NA; clone size: NA; J gene: TRBJ1-3; V gene: TRBV4-1; CDR3 DNA: TGCGCCAGCAGCCACCTGTTCTCTGGAAACACCATATATTTT; CDR3 protein: CASSHLFSGNTIYF
D gene: NA; clone size: NA; J gene: TRBJ1-2; V gene: TRBV10-2; CDR3 DNA: TGCGCCAGCAGTGAGTCGACCAGGGCGGTCTTTGGCTACACCTTC; CDR3 protein: CASSESTRAVFGYTF
D gene: NA; clone size: NA; J gene: TRBJ2-3; V gene: TRBV30; CDR3 DNA: TGTGCCTGGAGTGTGGGTGGAGACGCAGATACGCAGTATTTT; CDR3 protein: CAWSVGGDADTQYF